A selection of T cell receptor beta chains follows, all from one sample in a study of CD8 T cells in cerebrospinal fluid in Alzheimer's disease. Reprocessing the 10x single-cell sequencing reads, TCRdb reports a single entry for every CDR3 protein and omits DNA. This sample's table reports 200 to 250 distinct CDR3 sequences. Sequences were obtained from cerebrospinal fluid. These receptors were taken from a human donor in good health. CDR3s include the opening cysteine and the closing phenylalanine or tryptophan. For some rows the clone size is stated as once, few or many, or as a class when expanded; others skip it.

>TRBV6-5|TRBJ2-1|large
CASSYVSGNAYNEQFF
>TRBV19|TRBJ1-2|.
CASSIEAGITGGYTF